This entry lists 11 T cell receptor beta chains sequenced from one sample in a study of T cells after yellow fever vaccination. TCRdb independently ran MiXCR on the 5' RACE reads; one entry per CDR3 protein. The table has fewer than 350,000 distinct CDR3 sequences, 8.7% seen once. Sequenced material: PBMCs, taken on the day of the first yellow fever vaccination. The receptors shown here come from a man younger than 30 who received the YFV17D yellow fever vaccine.

The sample holds a few counts of this clonotype. This chain uses TRBV11-2 with TRBJ1-6; D is undetermined. CDR3 length: 19 amino acids. CDR1 SGHAT and CDR2 FQNNGV come from the germline V gene. V was cut by 2 bases and J by 4 bases, with 21 bases left in between. This CDR3 reads CASSLPASQEAFYNSPLHF. CDR3 sequence (DNA): TGTGCCAGCAGCTTACCTGCTTCGCAGGAGGCGTTTTATAATTCACCCCTCCACTTT.

The rearrangement joins TRBV6-6 to TRBJ2-3, with D perhaps given as TRBD1 or TRBD2 (5 bases each). V was pared by 3 bases and J by 6 bases, with 7 bases between. Germline CDR1 reads MNHNY; CDR2 reads SVGAGI (reference sequence). The CDR3 loop spans 12 amino acids. In DNA form, the CDR3 reads TGTGCCAGCAGTTATGAGGGGGATACGCAGTATTTT. The encoded protein is CASSYEGDTQYF.

This clonotype was seen a handful of times. This chain joins TRBV4-1 and TRBJ1-5, with 10 positions matching TRBD1. J was trimmed by 5 bases and V by 2 bases; bases with no gene match: 24. CDR3 size: 22 residues. Germline lookup yields CDR1 MGHRA and CDR2 YSYEKL. CDR3 DNA sequence: TGCGCCAGCAGCCAAAAGTGGGGAGGTACGGGACAGGGGAGGCCGGTGCATCAGCCCCAGCATTTT. It is translated as CASSQKWGGTGQGRPVHQPQHF.

In its sample, this clonotype was seen a few times. The chain links TRBV18 to TRBJ1-6; no clear D gene. The V gene lost 6 bases and the J gene lost 9 bases, with 9 bases spanning the gap. The CDR3 runs 12 residues. Germline V gene lookup returns CDR1 KGHSH and CDR2 LQKENI. The CDR3 protein is CASSGVGSPLHF. The DNA of the CDR3 is TGTGCCAGCTCTGGGGTTGGTTCACCCCTCCACTTT.

The chain uses TRBV3-1 and TRBJ2-1; TRBD2 agrees at 9 bases. The CDR3 is made up of 15 amino acids. Trimming cost V 5 bases and J 8 bases; bases outside gene matches: 10. Germline CDR1 reads LGHDT; CDR2 reads YNNKEL (reference sequence). The CDR3 DNA sequence: TGTGCCAGCAGCTGGGGGCTAGCGGGGTTGGATGAGCAGTTCTTC. It is translated as CASSWGLAGLDEQFF.

The sample holds a few counts of this clonotype. The chain carries TRBV3-1 and TRBJ2-2; no clear D. The CDR3 runs 17 residues. Germline values: CDR1 LGHDT, CDR2 YNNKEL (reference sequence). Trimming stripped 1 base from V and 4 bases from J, with 16 bases between. The CDR3 sequence: CASSQALGSFSTGELFF. In DNA, the CDR3 is TGTGCCAGCAGCCAAGCTTTGGGGTCCTTCAGCACCGGGGAGCTGTTTTTT.

The chain uses TRBV2 and TRBJ2-6, with 11 bases aligning to TRBD1. V was pared by 11 bases and J by 2 bases, with 5 bases of the junction left unmatched. CDR1 is SNHLY and CDR2 is FYNNEI in the germline V gene. CDR3 size: 15 residues. The CDR3 DNA reads TGTGCCGGCGGACAGGGGGCCACTGGGGCCAACGTCCTGACTTTC. It codes for CAGGQGATGANVLTF.

This clonotype was seen a few times. This chain connects TRBV5-1 to TRBJ1-2; TRBD1 matches at 7 bases. The CDR3 has 16 residues. The V and J ends lost 3 bases and 7 bases, in that order; junction bases with no gene match: 15. Germline-derived CDR1 and CDR2 are SGHRS and YFSETQ. CDR3: CASSSRGEQGFVGYTF. In DNA, the CDR3 is TGCGCCAGCAGCTCCCGGGGGGAACAGGGGTTCGTTGGCTACACCTTC.

In its sample, this clonotype was seen many times. The CDR3 DNA is TGCAGCGTTTATTCTCCGGGACACTCCACAGATACGCAGTATTTT. Amino acid sequence: CSVYSPGHSTDTQYF. The rearrangement links TRBV29-1 to TRBJ2-3; D might be TRBD1 (6 bases). The CDR3 totals 15 residues. From germline, CDR1 is SQVTM and CDR2 ANQGSEA. Trimming took 5 bases from V and 2 from J, leaving 17 bases between them.

The chain employs TRBV12-3 or TRBV12-4 and TRBJ1-4, with TRBD1 identical over 8 bases. V shed 4 bases and J 15 bases; nucleotides not matched to a gene: 4. This CDR3 spans 11 amino acids. The CDR3 reads CASSSGDRLFF. DNA of the CDR3: TGTGCCAGCAGTTCCGGGGACAGGTTGTTTTTT.

Only a few counts were recorded for this clonotype. V is TRBV4-3 and J is TRBJ1-2, with 7 nucleotides matching TRBD1. From germline, CDR1 is LGHNA and CDR2 YSLEER. This CDR3 contains 15 residues. The junction had 9 bases not matched to a gene; V was cut back by 4 bases and J by 4 bases. CDR3 sequence reads: CASSPQGGGPYGYTF. As DNA, the CDR3 is TGCGCCAGCAGCCCCCAAGGAGGGGGCCCCTATGGCTACACCTTC.